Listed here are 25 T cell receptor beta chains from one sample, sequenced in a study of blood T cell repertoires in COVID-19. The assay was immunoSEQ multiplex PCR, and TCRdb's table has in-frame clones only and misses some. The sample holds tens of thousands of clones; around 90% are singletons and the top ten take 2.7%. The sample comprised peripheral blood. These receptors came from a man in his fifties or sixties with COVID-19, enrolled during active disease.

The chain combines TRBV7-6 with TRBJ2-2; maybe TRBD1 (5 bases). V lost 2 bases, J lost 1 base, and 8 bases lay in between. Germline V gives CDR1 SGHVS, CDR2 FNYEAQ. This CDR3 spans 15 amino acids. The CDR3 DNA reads TGTGCCAGCAGCTTATTGGGGCAGAACACCGGGGAGCTGTTTTTT. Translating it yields CASSLLGQNTGELFF.

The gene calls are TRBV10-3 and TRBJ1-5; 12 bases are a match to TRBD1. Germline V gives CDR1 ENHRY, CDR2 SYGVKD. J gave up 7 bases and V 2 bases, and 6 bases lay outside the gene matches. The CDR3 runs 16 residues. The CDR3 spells CAISEGGTGGRQPQHF. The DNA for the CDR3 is TGTGCCATCAGTGAGGGGGGGACAGGGGGCCGGCAGCCCCAGCATTTT.

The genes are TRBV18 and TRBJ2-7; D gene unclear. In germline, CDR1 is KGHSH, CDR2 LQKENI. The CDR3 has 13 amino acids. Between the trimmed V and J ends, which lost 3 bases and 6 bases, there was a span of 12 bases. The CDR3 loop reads CASSPGTQLEQYF. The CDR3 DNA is TGTGCCAGCTCACCCGGTACCCAACTCGAGCAGTACTTC. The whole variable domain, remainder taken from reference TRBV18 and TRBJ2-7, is NAGVMQNPRHLVRRRGQEARLRCSPMKGHSHVYWYRQLPEEGLKFMVYLQKENIIDESGMPKERFSAEFPKEGPSILRIQQVVRGDSAAYFCASSPGTQLEQYFGPGTRLTVT.

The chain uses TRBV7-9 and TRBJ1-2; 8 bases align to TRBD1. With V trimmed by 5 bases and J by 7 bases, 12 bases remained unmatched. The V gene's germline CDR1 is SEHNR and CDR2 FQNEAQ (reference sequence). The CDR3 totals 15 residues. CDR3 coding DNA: TGTGCCAGCAGCCCAACAGGGACAGGCCCCTCTGGCTACACCTTC. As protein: CASSPTGTGPSGYTF. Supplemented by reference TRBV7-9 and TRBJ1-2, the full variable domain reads DTGVSQNPRHKITKRGQNVTFRCDPISEHNRLYWYRQTLGQGPEFLTYFQNEAQLEKSRLLSDRFSAERPKGSFSTLEIQRTEQGDSAMYLCASSPTGTGPSGYTFGSGTRLTVV.

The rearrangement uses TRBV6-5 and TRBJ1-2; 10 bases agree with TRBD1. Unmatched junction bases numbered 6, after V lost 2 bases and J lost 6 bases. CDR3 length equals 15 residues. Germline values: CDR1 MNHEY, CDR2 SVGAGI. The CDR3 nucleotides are TGTGCCAGCAGTTACCAGGGACAGGGGCCAGATGGCTACACCTTC. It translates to CASSYQGQGPDGYTF.

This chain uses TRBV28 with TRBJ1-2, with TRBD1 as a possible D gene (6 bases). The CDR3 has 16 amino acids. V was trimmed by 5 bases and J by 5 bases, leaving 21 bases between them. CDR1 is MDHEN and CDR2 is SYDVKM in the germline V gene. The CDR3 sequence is CASSPSSTGPLYGYTF. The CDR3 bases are TGTGCCAGCAGTCCCAGCTCGACAGGCCCTTTGTATGGCTACACCTTC.

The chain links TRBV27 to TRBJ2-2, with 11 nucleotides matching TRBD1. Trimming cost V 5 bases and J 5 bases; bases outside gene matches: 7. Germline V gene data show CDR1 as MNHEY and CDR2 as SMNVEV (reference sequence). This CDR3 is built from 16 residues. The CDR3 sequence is CASSGGQGAKTGELFF. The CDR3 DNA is TGTGCCAGCAGTGGAGGACAGGGGGCCAAAACCGGGGAGCTGTTTTTT.

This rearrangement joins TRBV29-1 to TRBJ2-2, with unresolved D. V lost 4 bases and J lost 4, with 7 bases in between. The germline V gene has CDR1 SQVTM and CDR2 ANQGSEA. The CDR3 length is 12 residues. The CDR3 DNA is TGCAGCGTTGGAGGATTCACCGGGGAGCTGTTTTTT. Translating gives CSVGGFTGELFF.

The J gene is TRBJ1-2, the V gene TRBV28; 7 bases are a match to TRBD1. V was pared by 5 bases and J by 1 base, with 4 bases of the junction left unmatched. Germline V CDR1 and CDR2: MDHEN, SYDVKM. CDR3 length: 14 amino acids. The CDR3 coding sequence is TGTGCCAGCAGTAAACAGGGGCATAACTATGGCTACACCTTC. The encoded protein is CASSKQGHNYGYTF.

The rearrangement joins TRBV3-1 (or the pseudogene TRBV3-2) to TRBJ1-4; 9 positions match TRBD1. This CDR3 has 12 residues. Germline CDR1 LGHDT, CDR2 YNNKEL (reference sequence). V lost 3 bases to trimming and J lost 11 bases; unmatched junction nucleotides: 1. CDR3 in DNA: TGTGCCAGCAGCCAGGGGACAGGGAAACTGTTTTTT. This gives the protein CASSQGTGKLFF.

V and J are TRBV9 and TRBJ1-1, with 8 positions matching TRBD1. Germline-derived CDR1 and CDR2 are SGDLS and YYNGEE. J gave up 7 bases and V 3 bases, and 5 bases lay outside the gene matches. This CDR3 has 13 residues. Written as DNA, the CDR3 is TGTGCCAGCAGCGCAGGGACAGGAGATGAAGCTTTCTTT. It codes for CASSAGTGDEAFF. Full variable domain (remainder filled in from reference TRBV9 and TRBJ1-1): DSGVTQTPKHLITATGQRVTLRCSPRSGDLSVYWYQQSLDQGLQFLIQYYNGEERAKGNILERFSAQQFPDLHSELNLSSLELGDSALYFCASSAGTGDEAFFGQGTRLTVV.

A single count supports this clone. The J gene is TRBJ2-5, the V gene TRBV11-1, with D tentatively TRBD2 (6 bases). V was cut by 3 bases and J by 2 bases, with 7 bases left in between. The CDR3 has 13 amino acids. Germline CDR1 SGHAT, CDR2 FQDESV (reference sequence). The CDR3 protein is CASSFGGQETQYF. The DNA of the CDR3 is TGTGCCAGCAGCTTTGGAGGGCAAGAGACCCAGTACTTC.

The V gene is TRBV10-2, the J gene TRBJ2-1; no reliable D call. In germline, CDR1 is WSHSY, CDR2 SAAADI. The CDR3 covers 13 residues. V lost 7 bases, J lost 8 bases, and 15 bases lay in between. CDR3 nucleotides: TGCGCCAGCACCAGGTCGGTCATTCATGAGCAGTTCTTC. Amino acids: CASTRSVIHEQFF.

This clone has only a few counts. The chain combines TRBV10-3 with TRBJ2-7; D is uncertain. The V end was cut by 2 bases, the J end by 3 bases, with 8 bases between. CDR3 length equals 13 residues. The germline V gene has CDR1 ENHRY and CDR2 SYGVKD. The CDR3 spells CAISEVGDYEQYF. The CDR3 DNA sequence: TGTGCCATCAGTGAGGTCGGAGACTACGAGCAGTACTTC.

The CDR3 is CASSPTSGVSLETQYF. As DNA, the CDR3 is TGTGCCAGCTCACCGACTAGCGGGGTATCACTAGAGACCCAGTACTTC. This rearrangement joins TRBV18 to TRBJ2-5; 11 bases are shared with TRBD2. The CDR3 contains 16 residues. Germline loops: CDR1 KGHSH, CDR2 LQKENI. V trimming: 3 bases; J trimming: 4 bases; junction bases outside the gene matches: 7.

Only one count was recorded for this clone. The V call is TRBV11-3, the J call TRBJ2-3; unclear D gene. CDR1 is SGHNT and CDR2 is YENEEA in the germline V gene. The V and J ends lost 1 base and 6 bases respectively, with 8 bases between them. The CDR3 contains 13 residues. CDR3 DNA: TGTGCCAGCAGCTTAGGTCTCTTGGATACGCAGTATTTT. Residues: CASSLGLLDTQYF.

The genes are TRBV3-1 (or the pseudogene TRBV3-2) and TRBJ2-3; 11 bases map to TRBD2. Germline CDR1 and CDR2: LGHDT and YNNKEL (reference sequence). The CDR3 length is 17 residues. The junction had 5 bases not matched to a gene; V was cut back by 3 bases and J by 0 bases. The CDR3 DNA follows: TGTGCCAGCAGCCATGCACTAGCGGGGGTTAGCACAGATACGCAGTATTTT. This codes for CASSHALAGVSTDTQYF.

CDR3 nucleotide sequence: TGTGCCAGCAGCGTGAGCCCGGGACAGGGAAACACCATATATTTT. Encoded protein: CASSVSPGQGNTIYF. The V and J genes are TRBV9 and TRBJ1-3; 7 bases map to TRBD1. With V trimmed by 2 bases and J by 4 bases, 6 bases remained unmatched. Germline V lookup: CDR1 SGDLS, CDR2 YYNGEE. This CDR3 has 15 residues. Drawing the rest from reference TRBV9 and TRBJ1-3, the complete variable domain is DSGVTQTPKHLITATGQRVTLRCSPRSGDLSVYWYQQSLDQGLQFLIQYYNGEERAKGNILERFSAQQFPDLHSELNLSSLELGDSALYFCASSVSPGQGNTIYFGEGSWLTVV.

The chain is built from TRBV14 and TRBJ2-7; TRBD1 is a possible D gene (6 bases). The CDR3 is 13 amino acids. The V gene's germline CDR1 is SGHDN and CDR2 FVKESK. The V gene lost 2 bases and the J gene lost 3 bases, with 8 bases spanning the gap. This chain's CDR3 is CASSQLDSYEQYF. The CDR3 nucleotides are TGTGCCAGCAGCCAACTGGACAGCTACGAGCAGTACTTC.

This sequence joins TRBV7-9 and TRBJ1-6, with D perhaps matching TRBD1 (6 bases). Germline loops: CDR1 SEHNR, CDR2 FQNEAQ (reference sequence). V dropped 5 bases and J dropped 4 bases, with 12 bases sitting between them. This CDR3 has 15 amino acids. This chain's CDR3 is CASSRDTKYNSPLHF. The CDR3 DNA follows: TGTGCCAGCAGCCGGGACACCAAGTATAATTCACCCCTCCACTTT.

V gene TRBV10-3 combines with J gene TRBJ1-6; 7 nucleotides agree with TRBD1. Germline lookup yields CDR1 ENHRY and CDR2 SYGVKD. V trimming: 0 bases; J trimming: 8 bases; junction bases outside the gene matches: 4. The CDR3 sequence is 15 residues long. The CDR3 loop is CAISESRRGHSPLHF. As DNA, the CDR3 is TGTGCCATCAGTGAGTCGAGGAGGGGGCATTCACCCCTCCACTTT.

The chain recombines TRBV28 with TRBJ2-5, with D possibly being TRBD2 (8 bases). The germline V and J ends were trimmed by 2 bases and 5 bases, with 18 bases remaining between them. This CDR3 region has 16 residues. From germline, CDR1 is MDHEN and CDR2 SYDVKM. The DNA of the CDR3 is TGTGCCAGCAGTTTAGGGGACAGCGGGGGCCCTGAGACCCAGTACTTC. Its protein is CASSLGDSGGPETQYF.

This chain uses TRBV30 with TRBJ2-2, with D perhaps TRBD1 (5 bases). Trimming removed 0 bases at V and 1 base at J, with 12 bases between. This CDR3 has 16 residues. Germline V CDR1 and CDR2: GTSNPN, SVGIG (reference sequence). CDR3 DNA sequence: TGTGCCTGGAGTGTGCGAGTTACAGGGAACACCGGGGAGCTGTTTTTT. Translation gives CAWSVRVTGNTGELFF.

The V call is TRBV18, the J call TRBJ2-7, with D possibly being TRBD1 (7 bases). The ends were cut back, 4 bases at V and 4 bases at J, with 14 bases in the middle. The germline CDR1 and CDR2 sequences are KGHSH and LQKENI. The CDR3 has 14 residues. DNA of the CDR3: TGTGCCAGCTCACTTGAGACAGGGAGGTACGAGCAGTACTTC. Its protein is CASSLETGRYEQYF. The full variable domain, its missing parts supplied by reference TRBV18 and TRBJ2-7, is NAGVMQNPRHLVRRRGQEARLRCSPMKGHSHVYWYRQLPEEGLKFMVYLQKENIIDESGMPKERFSAEFPKEGPSILRIQQVVRGDSAAYFCASSLETGRYEQYFGPGTRLTVT.

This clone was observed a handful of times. CDR3 loop: CASSLDGVSQPQHF. For the CDR3, the DNA is TGTGCCAGCAGCTTGGACGGGGTAAGTCAGCCCCAGCATTTT. The chain couples TRBV5-5 to TRBJ1-5; D uncertain. Trimming cost V 0 bases and J 6 bases, with 10 bases left between them. Looked up from germline, CDR1 is SGHKS and CDR2 is YYEKEE (reference sequence). This CDR3 has 14 amino acids.